One sample yielded the 21 T cell receptor beta chains listed below, sequenced in a study of blood T cell repertoires in COVID-19 (dated by TCRdb to 2018 to 2020). Receptors were amplified or captured by the immunoSEQ multiplex PCR assay. TCRdb limited this immuneACCESS table to in-frame rearrangements with V and J called. A share of clones is missing; checked studies link under half to unresolved V genes, and the rest is unexplained. This sample lists some 320,000 clones; approximately 85% were detected once. Just over 7% of the sample comes from the top ten. The sequenced sample consisted of peripheral blood. All receptors come from a human donor in a cohort sampled during active COVID-19.

This sequence joins TRBV7-9 and TRBJ2-2; TRBD1 matches at 7 bases. CDR3 size: 15 residues. Germline CDR1 SEHNR, CDR2 FQNEAQ (reference sequence). V trimming: 5 bases; J trimming: 6 bases; junction bases outside the gene matches: 9. As DNA, the CDR3 is TGTGCCAGCAGCCCTGGCGACAGGGCGTCCGGGGAGCTGTTTTTT. Its translation is CASSPGDRASGELFF.

This chain joins TRBV19 and TRBJ1-5; possibly TRBD1 for D (6 bases). With 2 bases removed from V and 5 bases from J, the gap between germline ends came to 16 bases. The germline V gene has CDR1 LNHDA and CDR2 SQIVND (reference sequence). This CDR3 contains 16 residues. CDR3 nucleotides: TGTGCCAGTAGTATAAACCCTTACAGGGTGGATCAGCCCCAGCATTTT. It translates to CASSINPYRVDQPQHF.

This clone was recorded a few times. This chain connects TRBV5-5 to TRBJ1-1; D remains unclear. V gave up 3 bases and J gave up 0 bases, with 9 bases separating them. Germline V gene lookup returns CDR1 SGHKS and CDR2 YYEKEE (reference sequence). The CDR3 contains 14 residues. The CDR3 sequence is CASSYTEMNTEAFF. CDR3 coding DNA: TGTGCCAGCAGCTATACAGAAATGAACACTGAAGCTTTCTTT.

This rearrangement joins TRBV27 to TRBJ1-4; D unclear. The germline V and J ends were trimmed by 5 bases and 8 bases, with 12 bases remaining between them. This CDR3 spans 13 amino acids. Germline V gene data show CDR1 as MNHEY and CDR2 as SMNVEV (reference sequence). CDR3 sequence (DNA): TGTGCCAGCAGTCCCCGACACCTAGAAAAACTGTTTTTT. Its protein product is CASSPRHLEKLFF.

CDR3 bases: TGTGCCAGCAGGTCGTCCCTGGGCCAGCCCCAGCATTTT. This gives the protein CASRSSLGQPQHF. V is TRBV6-5 and J is TRBJ1-5, with D hard to call. From germline, CDR1 is MNHEY and CDR2 SVGAGI. The CDR3 loop spans 13 amino acids. V shed 6 bases and J shed 7 bases, with 13 bases lying between them.

The rearrangement links TRBV29-1 to TRBJ1-2; D ambiguous. V lost 7 bases and J lost 0, with 21 bases in between. CDR1 and CDR2 (germline): SQVTM, ANQGSEA. The CDR3 totals 16 residues. This chain's CDR3 is CSAVRVWQDSNYGYTF. CDR3 bases: TGCAGCGCTGTAAGGGTCTGGCAGGACTCTAACTATGGCTACACCTTC.

The rearrangement uses TRBV6-5 and TRBJ1-2; 9 bases fit TRBD1. V shed 4 bases and J 2 bases; nucleotides not matched to a gene: 8. Germline V gene data show CDR1 as MNHEY and CDR2 as SVGAGI. This CDR3 region has 16 residues. CDR3 bases: TGTGCCAGCAGTTCCTATGCGGGACAGGGAAACTATGGCTACACCTTC. Its translation: CASSSYAGQGNYGYTF.

This chain joins TRBV6-5 and TRBJ1-1; D is undetermined. The V and J ends lost 10 bases and 6 bases respectively, with 18 bases between them. The CDR3 has 13 residues. Germline V gene sequence: CDR1 MNHEY, CDR2 SVGAGI. CDR3: CATIRVIVAEAFF. DNA for the CDR3: TGTGCCACCATACGGGTCATAGTTGCTGAAGCTTTCTTT.

The chain recombines TRBV27 with TRBJ1-3; D uncertain. The germline V and J ends were trimmed by 3 bases and 2 bases, with 11 bases remaining between them. The germline CDR1 and CDR2 sequences are MNHEY and SMNVEV (reference sequence). This CDR3 comprises 15 residues. CDR3 nucleotides: TGTGCCAGCAGTTTTCTCCCCCCAGCTGGAAACACCATATATTTT. Amino acids: CASSFLPPAGNTIYF.

This rearrangement joins TRBV2 to TRBJ1-2, with 8 bases lining up with TRBD1. CDR3 length: 16 amino acids. Germline trimming cut 1 base from V and 3 bases from J; bases unmatched to any gene: 7. The germline CDR1 and CDR2 sequences are SNHLY and FYNNEI. The CDR3 spells CASSEESGGIDYGYTF. Written as DNA, the CDR3 is TGTGCCAGCAGTGAAGAATCAGGGGGCATCGACTATGGCTACACCTTC. Full variable domain (missing parts from reference TRBV2 and TRBJ1-2): EPEVTQTPSHQVTQMGQEVILRCVPISNHLYFYWYRQILGQKVEFLVSFYNNEISEKSEIFDDQFSVERPDGSNFTLKIRSTKLEDSAMYFCASSEESGGIDYGYTFGSGTRLTVV.

The V gene is TRBV24-1, the J gene TRBJ2-6; D may be TRBD2 (6 bases). The length of the CDR3 is 16 residues. In germline, CDR1 is KGHDR, CDR2 SFDVKD. V was pared by 7 bases and J by 2 bases, with 14 bases between. The CDR3 sequence is CATSVRSGAGANVLTF. In nucleotides, the CDR3 is TGTGCCACCAGCGTGAGATCGGGAGCTGGGGCCAACGTCCTGACTTTC.

This chain uses TRBV5-1 with TRBJ1-2; D is ambiguous. Looked up from germline, CDR1 is SGHRS and CDR2 is YFSETQ. The CDR3 covers 16 residues. Trimming shortened V by 0 bases and J by 0 bases, and 12 bases separated the two germline ends. The CDR3 DNA reads TGCGCCAGCAGCTTGGGAGGGTCCGCAGCTAACTATGGCTACACCTTC. It is translated as CASSLGGSAANYGYTF.

A single count supports this clone. The CDR3 spells CASAAAQGTGSTEAFF. The CDR3 DNA sequence: TGTGCCAGCGCTGCCGCCCAGGGGACAGGGAGCACTGAAGCTTTCTTT. The rearrangement joins TRBV18 to TRBJ1-1; TRBD1 matches 9 bases. The CDR3 contains 16 residues. The germline CDR1 and CDR2 sequences are KGHSH and LQKENI. The junction had 14 bases not matched to a gene; V was cut back by 8 bases and J by 4 bases.

The V and J genes are TRBV5-1 and TRBJ2-3; 9 bases align to TRBD2. Germline V gene sequence: CDR1 SGHRS, CDR2 YFSETQ. With 7 bases clipped from V and 2 bases from J, the junction kept 8 bases outside the gene matches. This CDR3 has 15 amino acids. DNA of the CDR3: TGCGCCAGCCGGGCACTAGCGGGCCCCACAGATACGCAGTATTTT. Translated: CASRALAGPTDTQYF.

Here the CDR3 reads CATSERDRGSTGELFF. The DNA for the CDR3 is TGTGCCACCAGTGAACGAGACAGGGGGTCCACCGGGGAGCTGTTTTTT. The chain uses TRBV24-1 and TRBJ2-2; 9 bases fit TRBD1. The CDR3 contains 16 residues. The J segment lost 4 bases and the V segment lost 4 bases, leaving 6 bases of the junction unmatched. The germline CDR1 and CDR2 sequences are KGHDR and SFDVKD.

The chain is built from TRBV19 and TRBJ1-2; weak D call: TRBD1 (5 bases). This CDR3 comprises 12 residues. V gave up 7 bases and J gave up 8 bases, with 14 bases separating them. The germline gives CDR1 LNHDA, CDR2 SQIVND (reference sequence). The CDR3: CASTRPGQGYTF. CDR3 DNA: TGTGCCAGTACCAGACCCGGACAAGGCTACACCTTC.

This clone occurred once. The chain couples TRBV7-2 to TRBJ2-5; D possibly corresponds to TRBD1 (6 bases). Trimming left V 8 bases short and J 4 bases short, with 14 bases between. Germline V gene sequence: CDR1 SGHTA, CDR2 FQGNSA. The CDR3 contains 13 residues. The CDR3 reads CASGWGRRETQYF. CDR3 bases: TGTGCCAGCGGTTGGGGGCGGCGAGAGACCCAGTACTTC.

This clone was observed a single time. V gene TRBV18 combines with J gene TRBJ2-2; TRBD1 is a possible D gene (6 bases). Germline loops: CDR1 KGHSH, CDR2 LQKENI. The CDR3 extends over 15 amino acids. Between the trimmed V and J ends, which lost 3 bases and 3 bases, there was a span of 11 bases. This CDR3 is CASSPTGHHTGELFF. CDR3 nucleotide sequence: TGTGCCAGCTCACCCACGGGACACCACACCGGGGAGCTGTTTTTT. The complete variable domain, with remaining parts taken from reference TRBV18 and TRBJ2-2, reads NAGVMQNPRHLVRRRGQEARLRCSPMKGHSHVYWYRQLPEEGLKFMVYLQKENIIDESGMPKERFSAEFPKEGPSILRIQQVVRGDSAAYFCASSPTGHHTGELFFGEGSRLTVL.

The V gene is TRBV12-5, the J gene TRBJ1-5, with D uncertain. CDR3 length: 14 residues. Between the trimmed V and J ends, which lost 1 base and 7 bases, there was a span of 11 bases. CDR1 LGHNT and CDR2 FRNRAP come from the germline V gene. CDR3 sequence reads: CASGLGSAVQPQHF. Here the CDR3 DNA reads TGTGCTAGTGGTTTGGGGAGCGCGGTCCAGCCCCAGCATTTT.

The chain employs TRBV11-3 and TRBJ1-1, with D unresolved. Trimming took 1 base from V and 0 from J, leaving 3 bases between them. Germline lookup yields CDR1 SGHNT and CDR2 YENEEA. The CDR3 runs 13 residues. This CDR3 is CASSLGLNTEAFF. The CDR3 DNA is TGTGCCAGCAGCTTAGGGCTGAACACTGAAGCTTTCTTT.

V gene TRBV24-1 combines with J gene TRBJ1-2; maybe TRBD1 (5 bases). Germline assignment: CDR1 KGHDR and CDR2 SFDVKD. The CDR3 is 15 residues long. V lost 3 bases, J lost 4 bases, and 14 bases lay in between. CDR3: CATSDPGERSYGYTF. Here the CDR3 DNA reads TGTGCCACCAGTGATCCGGGGGAAAGAAGCTATGGCTACACCTTC.